One sample yielded the 17 T cell receptor beta chains listed below, sequenced in a study of cytotoxic CD8 clonotypes in ibrutinib-treated CLL. Method: immunoSEQ multiplex PCR; TCRdb's copy keeps in-frame clones and lacks some. The table records roughly 300,000 clones, 76% of them present only once. The starting material was PBMCs, obtained at disease progression, from a patient treated with ibrutinib. The source of these receptors is a human donor with chronic lymphocytic leukemia.

The V and J genes are TRBV7-3 and TRBJ2-5; 7 nucleotides match TRBD1. The CDR3 is 13 residues long. Germline loops: CDR1 SGHTA, CDR2 FQGTGA. Losses at the gene ends were 1 base for V and 5 bases for J; bases not matched to a gene: 1. The CDR3 protein is CASSLKGGETQYF. CDR3 coding DNA: TGTGCCAGCAGCTTAAAAGGGGGCGAGACCCAGTACTTC.

Only a few counts were recorded for this clone. At the DNA level, this CDR3 is encoded by other sequences in the same sample as well. The rearrangement joins TRBV5-1 to TRBJ2-7; D call uncertain. V lost 0 bases to trimming and J lost 4 bases, with 2 bases between them. CDR3 length: 11 amino acids. In germline, CDR1 is SGHRS, CDR2 YFSETQ. The CDR3 here is CASSLDYEQYF. DNA for the CDR3: TGCGCCAGCAGCTTGGATTACGAGCAGTACTTC.

J is TRBJ2-2 and V is TRBV29-1, with a tentative D call TRBD1 (5 bases). The V and J ends lost 2 bases and 7 bases respectively, with 8 bases between them. Germline CDR1 SQVTM, CDR2 ANQGSEA. The CDR3 contains 12 residues. CDR3 sequence: CSVEWGSGELFF. The CDR3 nucleotides are TGCAGCGTTGAATGGGGCAGCGGGGAGCTGTTTTTT.

The chain recombines TRBV10-3 with TRBJ1-2; 7 bases align to TRBD1. Germline CDR1 reads ENHRY; CDR2 reads SYGVKD. This CDR3 is built from 14 residues. Losses at the gene ends were 0 bases for V and 6 bases for J; bases not matched to a gene: 4. Written as DNA, the CDR3 is TGTGCCATCAGTGAGTCAGGGGGACAGCATGGCTACACCTTC. Translation: CAISESGGQHGYTF.

This rearrangement joins TRBV5-4 to TRBJ2-6, with unresolved D. Trimming took 5 bases from V and 4 from J, leaving 4 bases between them. Germline V gives CDR1 SGHNT, CDR2 YYREEE (reference sequence). The CDR3 has 12 residues. This CDR3 reads CASRAGANVLTF. Written as DNA, the CDR3 is TGTGCCAGCAGGGCCGGGGCCAACGTCCTGACTTTC.

This rearrangement joins TRBV5-4 to TRBJ2-3; TRBD1 might be the D (5 bases). CDR1 is SGHNT and CDR2 is YYREEE in the germline V gene (reference sequence). The CDR3 spans 16 residues. V was shortened by 3 bases and J by 5 bases, with 19 bases between the two germline ends. CDR3 DNA: TGTGCCAGCAGCTCCCCCAGGGATCGGGCGGTAGATACGCAGTATTTT. Its translation is CASSSPRDRAVDTQYF.

The chain is built from TRBV4-1 and TRBJ2-3; TRBD2 matches at 10 bases. CDR3 length equals 16 residues. J lost 8 bases, V lost 4 bases, and 12 bases had no gene match. In germline, CDR1 is MGHRA, CDR2 YSYEKL. CDR3: CASSPQRLAGRGTQYF. In DNA, the CDR3 is TGCGCCAGCAGCCCACAGAGACTAGCGGGCCGGGGTACGCAGTATTTT.

The J gene is TRBJ1-3, the V gene TRBV5-1; D is uncertain. The V end lost 1 base, the J end lost 0 bases, and 14 bases lay between the germline ends. The CDR3 totals 17 residues. Germline V gives CDR1 SGHRS, CDR2 YFSETQ. CDR3 loop: CASSLLSGPISGNTIYF. DNA of the CDR3: TGCGCCAGCAGCTTGTTATCCGGGCCGATCTCTGGAAACACCATATATTTT.

This chain uses TRBV29-1 with TRBJ2-1; 7 bases match TRBD2. From germline, CDR1 is SQVTM and CDR2 ANQGSEA. The V gene end was trimmed by 2 bases and the J gene end by 7 bases; junction bases not matched to a gene: 17. There are 17 residues in the CDR3. The CDR3 is CSVENRVWEGLGNEQFF. In DNA form, the CDR3 reads TGCAGCGTTGAAAATAGAGTGTGGGAGGGCCTTGGGAATGAGCAGTTCTTC.

In its sample, this clone was seen once. The CDR3 loop is CASSPLDGTRYNEQFF. In DNA, the CDR3 is TGTGCCAGCTCACCATTGGACGGGACACGTTACAATGAGCAGTTCTTC. The chain couples TRBV18 to TRBJ2-1; tentatively, D is TRBD1 (6 bases). Per germline, CDR1 KGHSH and CDR2 LQKENI. V gave up 2 bases and J gave up 4 bases, with 15 bases separating them. CDR3 length equals 16 residues. The complete variable domain, with remaining parts taken from reference TRBV18 and TRBJ2-1, reads NAGVMQNPRHLVRRRGQEARLRCSPMKGHSHVYWYRQLPEEGLKFMVYLQKENIIDESGMPKERFSAEFPKEGPSILRIQQVVRGDSAAYFCASSPLDGTRYNEQFFGPGTRLTVL.

The gene calls are TRBV29-1 and TRBJ2-7; 7 bases are shared with TRBD1. The CDR3 is 14 residues long. Germline trimming cut 7 bases from V and 5 bases from J; bases unmatched to any gene: 14. Germline CDR1 is SQVTM and CDR2 is ANQGSEA. CDR3 nucleotides: TGCAGCGCTTCGTTTGGGGCAGGGGGAAACGAGCAGTACTTC. Residues: CSASFGAGGNEQYF.

The chain recombines TRBV9 with TRBJ1-4; a weak D match, TRBD1 (6 bases). V was pared by 4 bases and J by 7 bases, with 14 bases between. The germline CDR1 and CDR2 sequences are SGDLS and YYNGEE. This CDR3 spans 14 amino acids. The CDR3 nucleotides read TGTGCCAGCAGCCCTTTACAGGGAGCTGAAAAACTGTTTTTT. Translated, it gives CASSPLQGAEKLFF.

DNA for the CDR3: TGTGCCAGCAGGTCGGTAGCGGGGTACCAAGAGACCCAGTACTTC. Its protein product is CASRSVAGYQETQYF. This chain joins TRBV28 and TRBJ2-5, with 8 bases identical to TRBD2. CDR1 is MDHEN and CDR2 is SYDVKM in the germline V gene. The CDR3 extends over 15 amino acids. J lost 0 bases, V lost 6 bases, and 6 bases had no gene match.

The chain couples TRBV4-1 to TRBJ1-6; D is uncertain. The CDR3 contains 15 residues. With 1 base removed from V and 1 base from J, the gap between germline ends came to 5 bases. Germline V lookup: CDR1 MGHRA, CDR2 YSYEKL. The CDR3 DNA reads TGCGCCAGCAGCCAAGTGAGGTCCTATAATTCACCCCTCCACTTT. Its protein is CASSQVRSYNSPLHF.

This sequence joins TRBV11-2 and TRBJ2-7; no reliable D call. Germline loops: CDR1 SGHAT, CDR2 FQNNGV. The CDR3 totals 14 residues. V shed 1 base and J shed 3 bases, with 10 bases lying between them. The CDR3 loop reads CASSLVRTGYEQYF. CDR3 nucleotide sequence: TGTGCCAGCAGCTTAGTTCGGACGGGCTACGAGCAGTACTTC.

The chain is built from TRBV9 and TRBJ1-1, with D tentatively TRBD1 (5 bases). V was cut by 4 bases and J by 3 bases, with 16 bases left in between. Per germline, CDR1 SGDLS and CDR2 YYNGEE. The length of the CDR3 is 15 residues. The CDR3 spells CASSYTGTAHTEAFF. The DNA for the CDR3 is TGTGCCAGCAGCTACACAGGCACAGCTCACACTGAAGCTTTCTTT.

This chain joins TRBV21-1 and TRBJ1-2; the D call in the table, TRBD1, was not verified against the DNA. TRBV21-1 counts as a pseudogene. The CDR3 consists of 16 residues. The CDR3 reads CASSKMGQGFFGGYTF. The CDR3, as DNA: TGTGCCAGCAGCAAAATGGGACAGGGATTCTTCGGGGGCTACACCTTC.